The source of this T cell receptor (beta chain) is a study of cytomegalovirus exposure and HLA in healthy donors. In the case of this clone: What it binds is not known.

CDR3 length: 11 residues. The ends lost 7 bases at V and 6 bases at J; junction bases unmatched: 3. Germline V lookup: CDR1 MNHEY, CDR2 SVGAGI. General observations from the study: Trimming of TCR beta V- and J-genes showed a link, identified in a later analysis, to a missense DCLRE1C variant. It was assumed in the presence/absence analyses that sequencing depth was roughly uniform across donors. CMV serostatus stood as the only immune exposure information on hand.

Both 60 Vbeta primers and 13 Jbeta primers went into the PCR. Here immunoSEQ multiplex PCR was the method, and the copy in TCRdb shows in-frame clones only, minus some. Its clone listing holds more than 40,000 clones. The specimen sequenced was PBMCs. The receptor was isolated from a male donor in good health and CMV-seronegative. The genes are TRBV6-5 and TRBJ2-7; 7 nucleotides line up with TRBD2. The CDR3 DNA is TGTGCCAGCAACTGGGGGGGCGAGCAGTACTTC. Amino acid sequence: CASNWGGEQYF.